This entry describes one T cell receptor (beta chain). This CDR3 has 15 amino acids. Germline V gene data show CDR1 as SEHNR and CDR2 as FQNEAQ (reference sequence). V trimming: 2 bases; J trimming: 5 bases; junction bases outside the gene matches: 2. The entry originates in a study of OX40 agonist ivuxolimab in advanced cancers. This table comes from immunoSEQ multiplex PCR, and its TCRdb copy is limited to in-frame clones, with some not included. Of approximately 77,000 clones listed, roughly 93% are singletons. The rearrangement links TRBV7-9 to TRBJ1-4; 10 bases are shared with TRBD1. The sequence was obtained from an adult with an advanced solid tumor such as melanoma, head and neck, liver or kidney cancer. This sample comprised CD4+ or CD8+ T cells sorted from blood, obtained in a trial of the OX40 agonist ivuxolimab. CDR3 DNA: TGTGCCAGCAGCTTACGGACAGGGGGGAATGAAAAACTGTTTTTT. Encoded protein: CASSLRTGGNEKLFF.